At least ten counts were recorded for the clone carrying this T cell receptor (beta chain). Its target is unknown. The CDR3 consists of 14 residues. Trimming removed 3 bases from V and 7 bases from J, with 15 bases in between. Germline V lookup: CDR1 MDHEN, CDR2 SYDVKM. The data stem from a study of T cells in Graves' hyperthyroidism and ophthalmopathy. Study outcomes and limitations: Onset of ophthalmopathy came a median approximately 6.5 months after the model predicted it. Among clonotypes expanded in thyroid above 0.001, most were also found in blood.

Diagnosis rested on symptoms, serum thyroxine and TRAb, thyroid ultrasound, and orbital computed tomography. The PBMCs had their origin in 8.5 to 10 ml of fresh peripheral blood. TCR beta CDR3 regions were amplified from RNA. Primed by the HTBI set, a first-round RT-PCR was run on the TCR CDR3. TCRdb fed the multiplex PCR reads into MiXCR, producing one record per CDR3 protein. The profile shows almost 250,000 distinct CDR3 sequences, around 25% of them singletons. This receptor was identified in a woman aged 40 to 50 with Graves' ophthalmopathy. The chain joins TRBV28 to TRBJ1-2; a possible D gene is TRBD1 (5 bases). Sequencing was performed on blood. The CDR3 coding sequence is TGTGCCAGCAGTTTCGCGGGGGAACTTATTGGCTACACCTTC. It codes for CASSFAGELIGYTF.